These 21 T cell receptor beta chains were all obtained from the same sample, sequenced in a study of shared clonotypes between healthy human individuals. The protocol was immunoSEQ multiplex PCR, while the TCRdb copy is restricted to in-frame clones and leaves out a portion. The data show a few million clones, approximately 93% seen once. Sequencing was performed on naive CD4+ T cells from PBMCs. Documented subset: CD45RA+ positively selected. The receptors were sampled from a man aged 18 to 29 in good health. Some clones in this sample may be carry-over from other donors' samples.

This chain joins TRBV5-1 and TRBJ2-5, with D perhaps matching TRBD1 (6 bases). The CDR3 covers 16 residues. Between the trimmed V and J ends, which lost 0 bases and 0 bases, there was a span of 12 bases. Germline V gene data show CDR1 as SGHRS and CDR2 as YFSETQ. The CDR3 nucleotides read TGCGCCAGCAGCTTGGCTCAGGGGAATGACCAAGAGACCCAGTACTTC. Translation: CASSLAQGNDQETQYF. Complete variable domain (other parts from reference TRBV5-1 and TRBJ2-5): KAGVTQTPRYLIKTRGQQVTLSCSPISGHRSVSWYQQTPGQGLQFLFEYFSETQRNKGNFPGRFSGRQFSNSRSEMNVSTLELGDSALYLCASSLAQGNDQETQYFGPGTRLLVL.

The chain employs TRBV5-1 and TRBJ2-5; possibly TRBD1 or TRBD2 for D (6 bases each). Germline V gene data show CDR1 as SGHRS and CDR2 as YFSETQ. This CDR3 region has 14 residues. Trimming stripped 6 bases from V and 2 bases from J, with 14 bases between. CDR3 residues: CASKGGGYQETQYF. The DNA of the CDR3 is TGCGCCAGCAAAGGAGGGGGTTATCAAGAGACCCAGTACTTC.

A note on this clone: Other DNA sequences within the sample encode an identical CDR3. This chain uses TRBV28 with TRBJ2-5; D call uncertain. Germline CDR1 and CDR2: MDHEN and SYDVKM. The length of the CDR3 is 11 residues. V lost 6 bases and J 5 bases, leaving 7 bases between the germline ends. The CDR3 nucleotides read TGTGCCAGCAGCTCCGGGGAGACCCAGTACTTC. Translation: CASSSGETQYF.

CDR3 sequence (DNA): TGTGCCACCAGCACAAGACAGGGTGCCGGGGAGCTGTTTTTT. Translating it yields CATSTRQGAGELFF. This chain links TRBV15 with TRBJ2-2; TRBD1 agrees at 7 bases. This CDR3 contains 14 residues. J gave up 6 bases and V 4 bases, and 5 bases lay outside the gene matches. CDR1 LNHNV and CDR2 YYDKDF come from the germline V gene (reference sequence).

The V gene is TRBV7-2, the J gene TRBJ2-1; 9 bases fit TRBD1. V dropped 1 base and J dropped 4; count of bases not matched to a gene: 5. Per the germline V gene, CDR1 is SGHTA and CDR2 is FQGNSA. The CDR3 runs 16 residues. CDR3 in amino acids: CASSLVGTGNYNEQFF. The CDR3 region has the DNA TGTGCCAGCAGCTTAGTAGGGACAGGGAATTACAATGAGCAGTTCTTC.

The V and J genes are TRBV7-2 and TRBJ2-5, with 9 bases lining up with TRBD1. The CDR3 totals 16 residues. Per germline, CDR1 SGHTA and CDR2 FQGNSA. V shed 5 bases and J 0 bases; nucleotides not matched to a gene: 7. The CDR3 protein is CASSPFGTGYQETQYF. The CDR3 nucleotides are TGTGCCAGCAGCCCATTTGGGACAGGGTACCAAGAGACCCAGTACTTC.

The chain carries TRBV19 and TRBJ1-1; D uncertain. Germline V lookup: CDR1 LNHDA, CDR2 SQIVND (reference sequence). This CDR3 spans 15 amino acids. V was cut by 7 bases and J by 1 base, with 16 bases left in between. Written as DNA, the CDR3 is TGTGCCAGTACCCATACCCCTCAGAGGAACACTGAAGCTTTCTTT. Protein: CASTHTPQRNTEAFF.

A word on this clone: This sample also contains other DNA sequences that code for the same CDR3. V gene TRBV29-1 combines with J gene TRBJ1-1; 8 nucleotides match TRBD1. The V segment lost 6 bases and the J segment 0 bases; nucleotides outside the gene matches: 0. Germline-derived CDR1 and CDR2 are SQVTM and ANQGSEA. This CDR3 is built from 12 residues. The CDR3 loop is CSVRGLNTEAFF. DNA of the CDR3: TGCAGCGTCAGGGGGCTGAACACTGAAGCTTTCTTT.

This chain uses TRBV19 with TRBJ1-2; 7 bases map to TRBD1. Germline values: CDR1 LNHDA, CDR2 SQIVND (reference sequence). The V and J ends lost 5 bases and 4 bases, in that order; junction bases with no gene match: 10. The CDR3 covers 15 residues. CDR3 region: CASSATGPFGYGYTF. CDR3 nucleotides: TGTGCCAGTAGTGCGACAGGGCCCTTTGGCTATGGCTACACCTTC. The whole variable domain, remainder taken from reference TRBV19 and TRBJ1-2, is DGGITQSPKYLFRKEGQNVTLSCEQNLNHDAMYWYRQDPGQGLRLIYYSQIVNDFQKGDIAEGYSVSREKKESFPLTVTSAQKNPTAFYLCASSATGPFGYGYTFGSGTRLTVV.

This rearrangement joins TRBV6-6 to TRBJ2-3, with D perhaps TRBD1 (6 bases). V was clipped by 4 bases and J by 1 base, with 12 bases between them. The CDR3 runs 15 residues. Per germline, CDR1 MNHNY and CDR2 SVGAGI (reference sequence). In DNA, the CDR3 is TGTGCCAGCAGTTCGGACAGTTTCGGCACAGATACGCAGTATTTT. Translating it yields CASSSDSFGTDTQYF.

The gene calls are TRBV7-9 and TRBJ2-1; D not certain. This CDR3 comprises 13 residues. Trimming removed 7 bases from V and 10 bases from J, with 17 bases in between. Germline loops: CDR1 SEHNR, CDR2 FQNEAQ (reference sequence). Here the CDR3 DNA reads TGTGCCAGCACTAAATGGGGTAGTGGGGAGCAGTTCTTC. Its translation: CASTKWGSGEQFF.

To note about this clone: Other DNA sequences in the sample encode the same CDR3. The chain joins TRBV29-1 to TRBJ2-3; no clear D. The CDR3 covers 12 residues. Germline assignment: CDR1 SQVTM and CDR2 ANQGSEA. V lost 3 bases, J lost 1 base, and 5 bases lay in between. The CDR3 DNA sequence: TGCAGCGTTGACGTCGGCACAGATACGCAGTATTTT. Protein product: CSVDVGTDTQYF.

The CDR3 region is CASSPWAGSTDTQYF. As DNA, the CDR3 is TGTGCCAGCAGCCCGTGGGCCGGTAGCACAGATACGCAGTATTTT. The gene calls are TRBV11-3 and TRBJ2-3; D is unclear. CDR1 is SGHNT, CDR2 YENEEA, per germline. V was shortened by 5 bases and J by 0 bases, with 12 bases between the two germline ends. The CDR3 covers 15 residues.

The chain uses TRBV30 and TRBJ1-2; D gene uncertain. The CDR3 contains 12 residues. V dropped 3 bases and J dropped 4 bases, with 9 bases sitting between them. Germline V gene lookup returns CDR1 GTSNPN and CDR2 SVGIG (reference sequence). In DNA form, the CDR3 reads TGTGCCTGGAGACGGAACTTCTATGGCTACACCTTC. This translates into CAWRRNFYGYTF.

The chain is built from TRBV7-8 and TRBJ2-1; the D is unclear. The germline gives CDR1 SGHVS, CDR2 FQNEAQ. CDR3 length: 14 amino acids. V lost 0 bases and J 10 bases, leaving 13 bases between the germline ends. CDR3 sequence reads: CASSLAVEGGEQFF. The CDR3 DNA reads TGTGCCAGCAGCTTAGCGGTCGAAGGTGGCGAGCAGTTCTTC.

V is TRBV6-5 and J is TRBJ2-1; no clear D. Trimming cost V 7 bases and J 5 bases, with 12 bases left between them. CDR1 and CDR2 (germline): MNHEY, SVGAGI. The CDR3 contains 13 residues. The CDR3 DNA reads as TGTGCCAGCACCCGGACGGGTAACAATGAGCAGTTCTTC. Translation gives CASTRTGNNEQFF.

The gene calls are TRBV7-2 and TRBJ2-1; D remains ambiguous. V lost 7 bases and J 9 bases, leaving 16 bases between the germline ends. This CDR3 is built from 13 residues. CDR1 SGHTA and CDR2 FQGNSA come from the germline V gene. The DNA for the CDR3 is TGTGCCAGCATCCTGACGGGTGGTGGTGAGCAGTTCTTC. Translating it yields CASILTGGGEQFF.

The chain combines TRBV25-1 with TRBJ2-4, with D perhaps matching TRBD1 (5 bases). Trimming pared 7 bases from V and 1 base from J, leaving 5 bases between. The CDR3 has 12 amino acids. Germline assignment: CDR1 MGHDK and CDR2 SYGVNS. The CDR3 bases are TGTGCCAGCAAGGGGGCCAAAAACATTCAGTACTTC. It codes for CASKGAKNIQYF. The full variable domain, with the rest looked up from reference TRBV25-1 and TRBJ2-4, is EADIYQTPRYLVIGTGKKITLECSQTMGHDKMYWYQQDPGMELHLIHYSYGVNSTEKGDLSSESTVSRIRTEHFPLTLESARPSHTSQYLCASKGAKNIQYFGAGTRLSVL.

The chain recombines TRBV19 with TRBJ2-1; the match to TRBD2 covers 13 bases. Germline CDR1 and CDR2: LNHDA and SQIVND (reference sequence). V was clipped by 5 bases and J by 4 bases; unmatched bases: 5. The CDR3 loop spans 16 amino acids. The CDR3 DNA follows: TGTGCCAGTAGTCATACTAGCGGGAGGGGTTACAATGAGCAGTTCTTC. Translation: CASSHTSGRGYNEQFF.

The J gene is TRBJ2-7, the V gene TRBV13; 13 bases are a match to TRBD2. V was pared by 5 bases and J by 7 bases, with 2 bases of the junction left unmatched. The V gene's germline CDR1 is PRHDT and CDR2 FYEKMQ (reference sequence). The CDR3 spans 13 residues. CDR3 in amino acids: CASSRLAGGEQYF. CDR3 bases: TGTGCCAGCAGCCGACTAGCGGGAGGTGAGCAGTACTTC.

The chain links TRBV19 to TRBJ2-2; D gene ambiguous. Per germline, CDR1 LNHDA and CDR2 SQIVND (reference sequence). With 5 bases removed from V and 5 bases from J, the gap between germline ends came to 15 bases. There are 15 residues in the CDR3. CDR3 residues: CASSFRASETGELFF. In nucleotides, the CDR3 is TGTGCCAGTAGTTTCCGGGCCTCGGAGACCGGGGAGCTGTTTTTT.